This T cell receptor beta chain is drawn from a study of cytomegalovirus exposure and HLA in healthy donors. Donors sampled were nominally healthy, though unrecorded immune exposures were likely. Study observations and caveats: Links to common viral pathogens appeared, in a later analysis, for several of the most significant clusters.

To note about this clone: No antigen is known for it.

In the PCR, 60 Vbeta and 13 Jbeta primers were used. The table came from immunoSEQ multiplex PCR; TCRdb's copy has only in-frame clones and leaves some out. The repertoire holds roughly 110,000 clones, with about four fifths as singletons. V was clipped by 4 bases and J by 1 base; unmatched bases: 6. The V gene's germline CDR1 is MGHRA and CDR2 YSYEKL. This CDR3 has 16 amino acids. The receptor comes from a woman between 18 and 29 years old in good health and CMV-seropositive. The specimen was PBMCs. The chain recombines TRBV4-1 with TRBJ2-5; 10 bases line up with TRBD2. CDR3 protein: CASSPPGLALQETQYF. As DNA, the CDR3 is TGCGCCAGCAGCCCGCCGGGACTAGCGCTCCAAGAGACCCAGTACTTC.